A selection of T cell receptor beta chains follows, all from one sample in a study of molecular identifiers for immune sequencing clone quantification. TCRdb itself ran the PCR reads through MiXCR, one entry per CDR3 protein. The table shows around 470,000 distinct CDR3 sequences, with about 20% occurring only once. The sequenced material came from naive CD8+ T cells from blood, with Jurkat cell RNA spiked in. The receptors were gathered from a human donor in good health. Some libraries in this study had Jurkat cell RNA spiked in. Each CDR3 is given with its conserved first and last residue. Fields, in order: CDR3 length, J gene, D gene, clone size, V gene, CDR3 protein, CDR3 DNA. The D gene is left open where the match is weak. Rows may omit the clone size; those that give it use once, few, many or a size class.

>13|TRBJ1-1|.|few|TRBV30
CAWVRVSNTEAFF
TGTGCCTGGGTTAGGGTGTCGAACACTGAAGCTTTCTTT
>16|TRBJ1-1|TRBD1|many|TRBV7-9
CASRRDRGPLDTEAFF
TGTGCCAGCAGACGGGACAGGGGGCCGTTGGACACTGAAGCTTTCTTT
>18|TRBJ2-3|TRBD2|few|TRBV13
CASSSKLAGGFRTDTQYF
TGTGCCAGCAGCTCAAAACTAGCGGGGGGGTTTCGGACAGATACGCAGTATTTT
>15|TRBJ1-1|.|many|TRBV3-1
CASSQLQQGNTEAFF
TGTGCCAGCAGCCAACTCCAACAGGGGAACACTGAAGCTTTCTTT
>13|TRBJ2-7|.|few|TRBV12-3/TRBV12-4
CASSSGTSLEQYF
TGTGCCAGCAGTTCGGGTACCAGCCTGGAGCAGTACTTC
>16|TRBJ2-5|.|many|TRBV5-1
CASSSLETDMQETQYF
TGCGCCAGCAGCTCCCTTGAGACAGACATGCAAGAGACCCAGTACTTC
>13|TRBJ2-7|TRBD1|few|TRBV5-6
CATHRGSSYEQYF
TGTGCCACTCACAGGGGGTCTAGCTACGAGCAGTACTTC
>14|TRBJ1-2|.|few|TRBV9
CASSPTSGVNGYTF
TGTGCCAGCAGCCCCACATCCGGGGTGAATGGCTACACCTTC
>16|TRBJ2-2|TRBD1|few|TRBV27
CASSLSLIQGAGELFF
TGTGCCAGCAGTTTATCTCTTATACAGGGGGCCGGGGAGCTGTTTTTT
>18|TRBJ2-3|TRBD2|many|TRBV28
CASSLITRLTSGIDTQYF
TGTGCCAGCAGTTTAATCACCCGATTAACTAGCGGGATAGATACGCAGTATTTT
>18|TRBJ2-5|.|many|TRBV12-5
CASGSLSRVLGEEETQYF
TGTGCTAGTGGTTCCCTAAGCCGTGTTCTTGGAGAGGAAGAGACCCAGTACTTC
>14|TRBJ2-7|.|many|TRBV28
CASSLRGGPYEQYF
TGTGCCAGCAGTTTACGGGGAGGACCCTACGAGCAGTACTTC
>16|TRBJ2-7|TRBD1|.|TRBV7-6
CASSSARTGPSYEQYF
TGTGCCAGCAGCTCCGCCCGGACAGGGCCCTCCTACGAGCAGTACTTC
>15|TRBJ1-2|.|.|TRBV12-3/TRBV12-4
CASSPSGSGVYGYTF
TGTGCCAGCAGTCCTTCGGGTTCTGGAGTCTATGGCTACACCTTC